This T cell receptor beta chain was sequenced in a study of PD-1 blockade in classical Hodgkin lymphoma. The table came from immunoSEQ multiplex PCR; TCRdb's copy has only in-frame clones and leaves some out. The sample contains 75,000 to 95,000 clones, over 80% of which appear only once. Stated time point: cycle 4 day 1 (C4D1), after around six weeks of nivolumab. There was relapse after autologous stem cell transplantation in every patient, and there was variation in brentuximab vedotin exposure. The CDR3 loop spans 15 amino acids. Germline loops: CDR1 MNHEY, CDR2 SMNVEV (reference sequence). Trimming removed 6 bases at V and 0 bases at J, with 14 bases between. Whole-study results and caveats: Relapsed/refractory patients reportedly had lower baseline diversity than newly diagnosed patients.

This clone was recorded a few times. Antigen unknown. The sequence derives from a human donor with classical Hodgkin lymphoma. This chain connects TRBV27 to TRBJ1-1; D is undetermined. The source was peripheral blood mononuclear cells (PBMCs), collected before the fourth cycle of nivolumab. The DNA of the CDR3 is TGTGCCAGCAGCGGTGGCCCAGGCATGAACACTGAAGCTTTCTTT. Its protein product is CASSGGPGMNTEAFF.